Listed below are T cell receptor beta chains from one sample, sequenced in a study of blood T cells in healthy people across ages. TCRdb itself ran the 5' RACE reads through MiXCR, one entry per CDR3 protein. The data show 600,000 to 850,000 distinct CDR3 sequences, about 42% seen once. The specimen sequenced was blood. These receptors came from a woman aged 55-75 years in good health. CDR3s include the opening cysteine and the closing phenylalanine or tryptophan. A D gene is named only where the DNA matches it firmly. Rows may omit the clone size; those that give it use once, few, many or a size class.

v_gene,abundance,d_gene,j_gene,CDR3nt,CDR3aa
TRBV28,few,.,TRBJ1-5,TGTGCCAGCAGCCTCGATGGGGTTCAGCCCCAGCATTTT,CASSLDGVQPQHF
TRBV6-2/TRBV6-3,.,TRBD2,TRBJ2-1,TGTGTCAGCAGGACTAGCGGGGGGTCCAATGAGCAGTTCTTC,CVSRTSGGSNEQFF
TRBV6-6,.,.,TRBJ1-4,TGTGCCAGCAGTTACCAGCCGGGACTTAAGGAAAAACTGTTTTTT,CASSYQPGLKEKLFF
TRBV10-3,.,TRBD2,TRBJ2-3,TGTGCCATCAGTGATGGACTAGAGGGAGAGACGCAGTATTTT,CAISDGLEGETQYF
TRBV9,many,.,TRBJ2-7,TGTGCCAGCAGCGTAGACGAGACCGCCAGCTCCTACGAGCAGTACTTC,CASSVDETASSYEQYF
TRBV7-3,once,TRBD2,TRBJ2-7,TGTGCCGGCAGCTTGGGACTAGGAGCCGAGCAGTACTTC,CAGSLGLGAEQYF
TRBV14,few,.,TRBJ2-1,TGTGCCAGCAGCCAAGCCGTGGTGGGTGAGCAGTTCTTC,CASSQAVVGEQFF
TRBV20-1,many,.,TRBJ1-5,TGCAGTGCTAGGGGGGATAGCAATCAGCCCCAGCATTTT,CSARGDSNQPQHF
TRBV12-3/TRBV12-4,.,.,TRBJ2-7,TGTGCCAGCAGTTTATCGGTCCACGAGCAGTACTTC,CASSLSVHEQYF
TRBV6-1,.,.,TRBJ1-5,TGTGCCAGCAGTGAGGACCAGCAGCGGACAAGCAATCAGCCCCAGCATTTT,CASSEDQQRTSNQPQHF
TRBV20-1,.,TRBD1,TRBJ1-5,TGCAGTGCTAGAGATACGACAGGGGAAAATCAGCCCCAGCATTTT,CSARDTTGENQPQHF
TRBV5-1,.,.,TRBJ2-1,TGCGCCAGCAGCGGGGACACGAGCTCCTACAATGAGCAGTTCTTC,CASSGDTSSYNEQFF
TRBV4-2,.,.,TRBJ1-5,TGTGCCAGCAGCCAAGGATCATCACGGGACGATCAGCCCCAGCATTTT,CASSQGSSRDDQPQHF
TRBV18,few,.,TRBJ2-3,TGTGCCAGCTCACCACTGGACAGGCAGTATTTT,CASSPLDRQYF
TRBV6-9,few,.,TRBJ2-7,TGTGCCAGCAGTTATTCGTGGGGGTCCTACGAGCAGTACTTC,CASSYSWGSYEQYF
TRBV29-1,.,TRBD1,TRBJ1-1,TGCAACGTGGCGAAGACAGGGGGCGGAACTGAAGCTTTCTTT,CNVAKTGGGTEAFF
TRBV10-2,few,TRBD1,TRBJ2-7,TGCGCCAGCAGCTCACCGGGACAGGGGAGCGGCGAGCAGTACTTC,CASSSPGQGSGEQYF
TRBV20-1,.,TRBD1,TRBJ2-6,TGCAGTGCTGAGGGACAGGGGCCCAAAATCTCTGGGGCCAACGTCCTGACTTTC,CSAEGQGPKISGANVLTF
TRBV20-1,.,TRBD1,TRBJ2-7,TGCAGTGCTACCTCCGGGACAGGGTCTATCGAGCAGTACTTC,CSATSGTGSIEQYF
TRBV29-1,many,.,TRBJ2-1,TGCAGCGTTGACCGGTCGACTAATGAGCAGTTCTTC,CSVDRSTNEQFF
TRBV11-2,.,.,TRBJ2-5,TGTGCCAGCAGCTCAACCGTCGGGGGTCTTCGGGAGACCCAGTACTTC,CASSSTVGGLRETQYF
TRBV10-3,few,TRBD1,TRBJ1-5,TGTGCCATCGCTCCGGGACAGTCCGATAGCAATCAGCCCCAGCATTTT,CAIAPGQSDSNQPQHF
TRBV4-2,few,.,TRBJ1-2,TGTGCCAGCAGCCAAGATCAGGCCAAGGCGGATGGCTACACCTTC,CASSQDQAKADGYTF
TRBV18,many,.,TRBJ2-1,TGTGCCAGCTCACCAGCAGATGTCTATGAGCAGTTCTTC,CASSPADVYEQFF
TRBV7-2,.,TRBD1,TRBJ2-5,TGTGCCAGCAGCTACACAGGGGTACGAGAGCAGTACTTC,CASSYTGVREQYF
TRBV7-3,.,.,TRBJ2-1,TGTGCCAGCAGCTCCCGGGGGCCCGGTGAGCAGTTCTTC,CASSSRGPGEQFF